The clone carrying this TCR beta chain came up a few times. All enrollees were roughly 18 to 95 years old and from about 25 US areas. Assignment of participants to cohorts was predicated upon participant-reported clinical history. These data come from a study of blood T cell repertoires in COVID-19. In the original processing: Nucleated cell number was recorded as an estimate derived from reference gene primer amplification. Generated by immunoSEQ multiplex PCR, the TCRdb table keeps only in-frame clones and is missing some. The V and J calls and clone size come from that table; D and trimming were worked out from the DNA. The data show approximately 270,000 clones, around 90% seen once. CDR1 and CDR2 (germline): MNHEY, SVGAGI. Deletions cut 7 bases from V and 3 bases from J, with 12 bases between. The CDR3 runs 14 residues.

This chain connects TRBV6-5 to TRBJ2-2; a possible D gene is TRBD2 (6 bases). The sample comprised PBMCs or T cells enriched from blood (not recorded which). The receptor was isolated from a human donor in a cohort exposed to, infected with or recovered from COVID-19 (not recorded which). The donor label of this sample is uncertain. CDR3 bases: TGTGCCAGCAAGAGCGGGCCGGACACCGGGGAGCTGTTTTTT. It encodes CASKSGPDTGELFF.